This T cell receptor beta chain originates from a study of T cells in Graves' hyperthyroidism and ophthalmopathy. RNA transcripts yielded amplified TCR beta CDR3 regions. HTBI primers were employed in a first-round RT-PCR of the TCR CDR3. One entry per CDR3 protein results from TCRdb running MiXCR on the multiplex PCR reads. The table includes 350,000 to 400,000 distinct CDR3 sequences, roughly 14% detected once. This clonotype was seen many times. Antigen unknown. Patients having uncontrolled infection, another autoimmune disease, pregnancy or lactation were not included. Whole-study findings and limits: Ophthalmopathy onset followed model prediction by a median about 6.9 months. Researchers report that a 13 V-J model separated ophthalmopathy from stable hyperthyroidism.

Germline CDR1 reads LNHDA; CDR2 reads SQIVND (reference sequence). The CDR3 covers 16 residues. V lost 2 bases, J lost 0 bases, and 11 bases lay in between. The specimen was blood. The gene calls are TRBV19 and TRBJ2-1, with D possibly being TRBD1 (5 bases). The receptor's source is a woman aged 60-70 years with Graves' hyperthyroidism. DNA for the CDR3: TGTGCCAGTAGTATATGGGGCCGAAACTCCTACAATGAGCAGTTCTTC. Amino acid sequence: CASSIWGRNSYNEQFF.